One T cell receptor beta chain is described in this entry. The antigen is unknown. The entry originates in a study of beta chain features in type 1 diabetes. General observations from the study: Shorter TCRB CDR3s, moderately but significantly so, marked every one of the four CD4+ subsets in Type 1 diabetes patients. No resolution was reached here on whether HLA type influences TCRB rearrangement. For patients and controls alike, PCR might favor shorter templates to the same degree.

CDR1 and CDR2 (germline): MNHNY, SVGAGI (reference sequence). Trimming left V 6 bases short and J 4 bases short, with 15 bases between. This CDR3 is built from 14 residues. The isolated RNA, all of it, was reverse transcribed, so expressed TCRB transcripts were what got sequenced. Produced via immunoSEQ multiplex PCR; TCRdb's table is partial and in-frame only. The sample has hundreds of thousands of clones; over 11% are singletons. This chain joins TRBV6-6 and TRBJ1-1, with a possible D match to TRBD1 (5 bases). Sequencing was performed on naive CD4+ T cells from blood. The clonotype originates from a man aged 18-30 years with type 1 diabetes. The CDR3 sequence is CASRRGAGSTEAFF. CDR3 in DNA: TGTGCCAGCAGGCGAGGGGCAGGGAGCACTGAAGCTTTCTTT.